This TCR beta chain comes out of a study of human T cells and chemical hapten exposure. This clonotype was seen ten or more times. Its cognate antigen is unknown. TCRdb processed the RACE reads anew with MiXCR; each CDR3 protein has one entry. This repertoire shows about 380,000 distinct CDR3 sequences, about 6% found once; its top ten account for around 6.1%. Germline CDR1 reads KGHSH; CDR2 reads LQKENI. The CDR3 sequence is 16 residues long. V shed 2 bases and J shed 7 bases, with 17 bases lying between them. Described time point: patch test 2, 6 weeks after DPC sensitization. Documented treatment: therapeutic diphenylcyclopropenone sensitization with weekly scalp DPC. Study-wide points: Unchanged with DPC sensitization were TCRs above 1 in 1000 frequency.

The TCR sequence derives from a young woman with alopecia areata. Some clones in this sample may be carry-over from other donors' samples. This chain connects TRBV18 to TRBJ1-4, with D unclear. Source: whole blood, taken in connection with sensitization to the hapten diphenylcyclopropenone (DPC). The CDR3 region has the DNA TGTGCCAGCTCACCAATCAGCGGAAAAATGGCTGAAAAACTGTTTTTT. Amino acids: CASSPISGKMAEKLFF. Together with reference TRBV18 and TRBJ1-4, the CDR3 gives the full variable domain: NAGVMQNPRHLVRRRGQEARLRCSPMKGHSHVYWYRQLPEEGLKFMVYLQKENIIDESGMPKERFSAEFPKEGPSILRIQQVVRGDSAAYFCASSPISGKMAEKLFFGSGTQLSVL.